This T cell receptor beta chain was recovered during a study of blood T cell repertoires in COVID-19. From germline, CDR1 is SGDLS and CDR2 YYNGEE. Germline trimming cut 0 bases from V and 5 bases from J; bases unmatched to any gene: 6. This CDR3 has 15 residues. This study enrolled people aged 18 to 89 from roughly 22 US geographic areas. Cohort allocation depended upon clinical history that participants reported. Clones were sequenced by immunoSEQ multiplex PCR, and TCRdb holds only the in-frame ones, with some missing. This sample has around 330,000 clones, with 90% found just once. The specimen was PBMCs or T cells enriched from blood (not recorded which). The chain links TRBV9 to TRBJ2-7, with 9 bases matching TRBD1. The clonotype originates from a man aged 55 to 69 who had recovered from COVID-19. CDR3 bases: TGTGCCAGCAGCGTAGATCCGGGACAGGGCAACGAGCAGTACTTC. This codes for CASSVDPGQGNEQYF.